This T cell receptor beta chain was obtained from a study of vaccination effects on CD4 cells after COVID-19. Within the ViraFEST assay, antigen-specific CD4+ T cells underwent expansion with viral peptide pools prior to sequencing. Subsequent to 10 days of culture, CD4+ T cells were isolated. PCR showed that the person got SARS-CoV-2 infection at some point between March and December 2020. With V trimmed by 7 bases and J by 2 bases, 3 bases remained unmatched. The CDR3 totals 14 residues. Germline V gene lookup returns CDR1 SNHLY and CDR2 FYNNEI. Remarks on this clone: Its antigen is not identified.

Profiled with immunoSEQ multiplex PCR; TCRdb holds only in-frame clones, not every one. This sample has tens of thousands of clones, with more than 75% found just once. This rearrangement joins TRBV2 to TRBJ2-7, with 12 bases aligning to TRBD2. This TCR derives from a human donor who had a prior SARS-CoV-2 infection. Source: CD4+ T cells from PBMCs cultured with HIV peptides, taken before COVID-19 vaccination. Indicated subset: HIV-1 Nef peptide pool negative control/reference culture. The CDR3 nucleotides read TGTGCCAGCAAGCTAGCGGGGGGGCCCTACGAGCAGTACTTC. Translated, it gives CASKLAGGPYEQYF.